A selection of T cell receptor beta chains follows, all from one sample in a study of blood T cell repertoires in COVID-19. Data came from immunoSEQ multiplex PCR; TCRdb stores just in-frame clones and leaves some out. This repertoire shows roughly 280,000 clones, 85% to 90% found once; its top ten account for 11%. Sequencing used peripheral blood. The receptors come from a woman between 25 and 40 years old with COVID-19, enrolled during active disease. CDR3s include the opening cysteine and the closing phenylalanine or tryptophan. A D gene is named only where the DNA matches it firmly. Clone size appears in some rows only: once, few, many, or a class for an expanded clone.

v_call	j_call	d_call	clone_size	cdr3_nt	cdr3_aa
TRBV28	TRBJ2-5	.	.	TGTGCCAGCAGAGATACAGGGTTGGAGACCCAGTACTTC	CASRDTGLETQYF
TRBV28	TRBJ2-1	TRBD1	.	TGTGCCAGCACCTGGTCCGCCCAACAGGGGTCATGGGGCAATGAGCAGTTCTTC	CASTWSAQQGSWGNEQFF
TRBV29-1	TRBJ1-6	TRBD1	.	TGCAGCGCCTCGACAGGGAGCAATTCACCCCTCCACTTT	CSASTGSNSPLHF
TRBV4-2	TRBJ1-2	TRBD1	once	TGTGCCAGCAGCCAAGAAAGGACAGGGGGTGGCTACACCTTC	CASSQERTGGGYTF
TRBV5-8	TRBJ2-6	TRBD1	.	TGTGCCAGCAGTCACTGGGGACAGGGGTACTCTGGGGCCAACGTCCTGACTTTC	CASSHWGQGYSGANVLTF
TRBV6-2/TRBV6-3	TRBJ1-1	.	.	TGTGCCAGCAGTTCAATAACGAATCGGGTCCTTCACCCTGAAGCTTTCTTT	CASSSITNRVLHPEAFF
TRBV30	TRBJ1-1	TRBD1	once	TGTGCCTGGAGGGGAACAGGGGTGGCTGAAGCTTTCTTT	CAWRGTGVAEAFF
TRBV11-2	TRBJ1-4	.	.	TGTGCCAGCAGCTTAGGGGCAGGGAAAGGAGAAAAACTGTTTTTT	CASSLGAGKGEKLFF
TRBV4-3	TRBJ1-1	.	.	TGCGCCAGCAGCCAAGCCCCGACCTCAGGGTCCTCTGAAGCTTTCTTT	CASSQAPTSGSSEAFF
TRBV12-5	TRBJ2-5	TRBD1	.	TGTGCTAGTGGCCAGACAGGGACCGAGACCCAGTACTTC	CASGQTGTETQYF
TRBV5-1	TRBJ1-1	.	few	TGCGCCAGCAGCTTGGATACAGGGCGAAACACTGAAGCTTTCTTT	CASSLDTGRNTEAFF
TRBV4-3	TRBJ2-3	TRBD2	once	TGCGCCAGCAGCCAAGATACCGGGAGGGCCTCTCGCACAGATACGCAGTATTTT	CASSQDTGRASRTDTQYF
TRBV7-9	TRBJ2-7	TRBD1	.	TGTGCCAGCAGTCGGGGGGACAGGGGCCACGAGCAGTACTTC	CASSRGDRGHEQYF
TRBV14	TRBJ1-1	.	.	TGTGCCAGCAGCCAAGCGATAGGAAGGGGGACTGAAGCTTTCTTT	CASSQAIGRGTEAFF
TRBV5-6	TRBJ2-7	TRBD1	.	TGTGCCAGCAGCCCGGACAGGGGGGGGACCTACGAGCAGTACTTC	CASSPDRGGTYEQYF
TRBV2	TRBJ2-7	.	.	TGTGCCAGCAGCCGGACAGCGATTTACGAGCAGTACTTC	CASSRTAIYEQYF
TRBV29-1	TRBJ2-3	.	once	TGCAGCGTGGCGAGGGGGGGCACCACAGATACGCAGTATTTT	CSVARGGTTDTQYF
TRBV18	TRBJ2-5	TRBD2	.	TGTGCCAGCTCCCCGATAGCGGGAGTACTGGTGGGCCAAGAGACCCAGTACTTC	CASSPIAGVLVGQETQYF
TRBV7-9	TRBJ2-4	.	.	TGTGCCAGCAGCCCTATGATCTTTATAGCCAAAAACATTCAGTACTTC	CASSPMIFIAKNIQYF
TRBV9	TRBJ1-6	.	.	TGTGCCAGCAGTGCCCAGGGGCGCCCACCCCTCCACTTT	CASSAQGRPPLHF
TRBV5-1	TRBJ2-7	TRBD1	few	TGCGCCAGCAGCACCGGGACAGGGAGGTTCTACGAGCAGTACTTC	CASSTGTGRFYEQYF
TRBV6-5	TRBJ2-7	.	.	TGTGCCACCGTCGGGGGCTCCTACGAGCAGTACTTC	CATVGGSYEQYF
TRBV6-1	TRBJ1-1	TRBD1	.	TGTGCCAGCAGTGAAGTCTTCAGGGGGAGGCCTGAAGCTTTCTTT	CASSEVFRGRPEAFF
TRBV3-1/TRBV3-2	TRBJ1-5	.	.	TGTGCCAGCAGCCAAGGTCCAGTAGGGGCTCAGCCCCAGCATTTT	CASSQGPVGAQPQHF
TRBV9	TRBJ1-1	.	.	TGTGCCAGCAGCGTAGACGAGGGAAAAGCTTTCTTT	CASSVDEGKAFF
TRBV2	TRBJ2-5	.	once	TGTGCCAGCAGGTCCTATCAAGAGACCCAGTACTTC	CASRSYQETQYF
TRBV28	TRBJ2-5	TRBD2	.	TGTGCCAGCAGTAGACTAGCGGGAGAGACCCAGTACTTC	CASSRLAGETQYF
TRBV28	TRBJ2-1	.	.	TGTGCCAGCAGTTTACCCACTAGCCTTTCTTACAATGAGCAGTTCTTC	CASSLPTSLSYNEQFF
TRBV30	TRBJ1-2	.	.	TGTGCCTGGAGTGTACTGGCGGGGGGCGAGGATGGCTACACCTTC	CAWSVLAGGEDGYTF
TRBV30	TRBJ2-3	TRBD2	.	TGTGCCTGGACCTCCGGTAGCGGGAGGCTCACAGATACGCAGTATTTT	CAWTSGSGRLTDTQYF
TRBV24-1	TRBJ1-5	TRBD1	.	TGTGCCACCAGTGATCCCGACAGGGACCCATATCAGCCCCAGCATTTT	CATSDPDRDPYQPQHF
TRBV30	TRBJ2-3	.	.	TGTGCCTGGAGAGGCCTCCCAGGTACGCAGTATTTT	CAWRGLPGTQYF
TRBV11-3	TRBJ2-5	.	.	TGTGCCAGCAGCCCCCGTGGGGCGGAGACCCAGTACTTC	CASSPRGAETQYF
TRBV7-9	TRBJ1-2	TRBD1	few	TGTGCCAGCAGCCCCGGGACAGGACTTAACTATGGCTACACCTTC	CASSPGTGLNYGYTF
TRBV7-2	TRBJ2-1	TRBD2	.	TGTGCCAGCAGCTTATACCGGGAGGGGGACAATGAGCAGTTCTTC	CASSLYREGDNEQFF
TRBV2	TRBJ1-4	.	.	TGTGCCAGCAGGACCGCGGGAGCTAATGAAAAACTGTTTTTT	CASRTAGANEKLFF
TRBV19	TRBJ2-3	.	.	TGTGCCAGTAGTATGGCCAGGGAAGACCGTCCAGATACGCAGTATTTT	CASSMAREDRPDTQYF
TRBV20-1	TRBJ2-7	TRBD2	.	TGCAGTGTCGGGAGGCTCTACGAGCAGTACTTC	CSVGRLYEQYF
TRBV20-1	TRBJ2-7	.	.	TGCAGTGCTAGGTCGGGGAATCAGCAGTACTTC	CSARSGNQQYF
TRBV28	TRBJ2-2	.	.	TGTGCCAGCAGACGTACTCCCGTTACTAGTGCGAACACCGGGGAGCTGTTTTTT	CASRRTPVTSANTGELFF
TRBV7-3	TRBJ2-7	.	.	TGTGCCAGCAGCTCCGACGGTGGGAGCAGCTACGAGCAGTACTTC	CASSSDGGSSYEQYF
TRBV19	TRBJ1-2	.	.	TGTGCCAGTAGTATTTCCCTCGAGACAGGTTCGAGCTATGGCTACACCTTC	CASSISLETGSSYGYTF
TRBV7-3	TRBJ2-7	TRBD2	.	TGTGCCAGCAGCTTAACCGGCGGGAGTCCCTCCTACGAGCAGTACTTC	CASSLTGGSPSYEQYF
TRBV28	TRBJ2-1	TRBD2	.	TGTGCCAGCGGGGGGGGGTCCTCCTACAATGAGCAGTTCTTC	CASGGGSSYNEQFF
TRBV6-6	TRBJ1-5	TRBD1	.	TGTGCCAGCAGCATCCGGGACAGGGGCTATAATCAGCCCCAGCATTTT	CASSIRDRGYNQPQHF
TRBV7-2	TRBJ1-4	TRBD1	.	TGTGCCAGCAGCCCCGACAGGGGAAAGAATGAAAAACTGTTTTTT	CASSPDRGKNEKLFF
TRBV5-6	TRBJ1-6	TRBD1	.	TGTGCCAGCAGCCATTCTGACAGGGTGGGGTCCCTCCACTTT	CASSHSDRVGSLHF
TRBV7-8	TRBJ2-1	TRBD2	once	TGTGCCAGCAGCTTAGAACTAGCGGGCTACAATGAGCAGTTCTTC	CASSLELAGYNEQFF
TRBV6-1	TRBJ2-2	.	.	TGTGCCAGCAGTGAAGCTAGCGGTCCTACCGGGGAGCTGTTTTTT	CASSEASGPTGELFF
TRBV18	TRBJ2-7	TRBD2	.	TGTGCCAGCTCACTTACCGGGACTAGCTCCTACGAGCAGTACTTC	CASSLTGTSSYEQYF
TRBV6-6	TRBJ2-3	TRBD2	.	TGTGCCAGCATCATAGCGGGGGTGAGGAATACGCAGTATTTT	CASIIAGVRNTQYF
TRBV5-4	TRBJ1-3	.	.	TGTGCCAGCAGCTTCGGTTTTGGAAACACCATATATTTT	CASSFGFGNTIYF
TRBV5-1	TRBJ2-6	.	.	TGCGCCAGCAGCCTGGGGGAGTCTGGGGCCAACGTCCTGACTTTC	CASSLGESGANVLTF
TRBV10-3	TRBJ1-4	.	few	TGTGCCATCAGTGAGTCTACAGGAGCAACTAATGAAAAACTGTTTTTT	CAISESTGATNEKLFF
TRBV2	TRBJ2-7	.	.	TGTGCCAGCAGGGGTAGCGGAGTCCCCAACGAGCAGTACTTC	CASRGSGVPNEQYF